What follows describes a single T cell receptor beta chain. Its target is not known. The sample originates from a study of cytomegalovirus exposure and HLA in healthy donors. Study in general: In a previous analysis, more than 90 million unique TCR beta sequences were found from 150 million to 200 million T cells.

General observations from the study: Cytomegalovirus association was assigned to more than 150 TCR beta chains. There were some V segments, including TRBV6-2 and TRBV6-3, excluded as indistinguishable.

Primers included in the PCR were 60 Vbeta and 13 Jbeta primers. Repertoires were generated with immunoSEQ multiplex PCR, while TCRdb's copy carries only in-frame clones and drops some. The sample has fewer than 130,000 clones; roughly 86% are singletons. CDR1 is KGHSH and CDR2 is LQKENI in the germline V gene. CDR3 length: 18 amino acids. The V and J ends lost 3 bases and 0 bases respectively, with 15 bases between them. The receptor was derived from a man aged 40-55 years in good health and CMV-seronegative. The sample taken for sequencing was PBMCs. The chain couples TRBV18 to TRBJ2-6, with D possibly matching TRBD1 (6 bases). CDR3 loop: CASSPRDTMGSGANVLTF. The CDR3 coding sequence is TGTGCCAGCTCACCCCGGGACACCATGGGCTCTGGGGCCAACGTCCTGACTTTC.